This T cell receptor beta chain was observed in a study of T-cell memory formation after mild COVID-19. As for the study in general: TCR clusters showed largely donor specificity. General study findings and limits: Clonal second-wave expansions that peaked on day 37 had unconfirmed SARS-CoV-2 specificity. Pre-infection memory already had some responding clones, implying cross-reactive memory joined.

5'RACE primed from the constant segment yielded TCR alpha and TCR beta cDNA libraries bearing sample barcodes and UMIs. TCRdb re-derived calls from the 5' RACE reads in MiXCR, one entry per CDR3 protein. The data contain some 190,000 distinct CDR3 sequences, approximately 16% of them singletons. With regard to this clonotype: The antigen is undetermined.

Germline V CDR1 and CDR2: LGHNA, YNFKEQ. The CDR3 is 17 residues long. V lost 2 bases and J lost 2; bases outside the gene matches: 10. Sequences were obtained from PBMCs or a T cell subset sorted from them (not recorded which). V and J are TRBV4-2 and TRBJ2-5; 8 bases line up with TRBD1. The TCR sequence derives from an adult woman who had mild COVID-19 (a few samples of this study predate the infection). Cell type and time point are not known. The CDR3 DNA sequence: TGTGCCAGCAGCCAATCTCCTTCTGGACAGGGTCAAGAGACCCAGTACTTC. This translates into CASSQSPSGQGQETQYF.